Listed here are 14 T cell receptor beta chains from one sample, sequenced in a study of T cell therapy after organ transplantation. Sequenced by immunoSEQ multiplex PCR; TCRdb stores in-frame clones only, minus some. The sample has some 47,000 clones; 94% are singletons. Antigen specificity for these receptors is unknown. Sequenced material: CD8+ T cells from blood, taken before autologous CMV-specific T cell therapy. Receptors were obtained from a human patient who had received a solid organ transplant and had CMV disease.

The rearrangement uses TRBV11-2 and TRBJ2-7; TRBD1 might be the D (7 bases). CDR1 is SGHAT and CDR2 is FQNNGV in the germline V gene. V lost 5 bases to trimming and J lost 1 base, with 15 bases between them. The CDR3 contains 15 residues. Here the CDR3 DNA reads TGTGCCAGCAGCCGCGGGACAGACCCTTCCTACGAGCAGTACTTC. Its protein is CASSRGTDPSYEQYF.

CDR3 protein: CASSYSMSSGNTIYF. The CDR3 region has the DNA TGTGCCAGCAGTTACTCGATGAGCTCTGGAAACACCATATATTTT. The V gene is TRBV6-5, the J gene TRBJ1-3, with D uncertain. V lost 0 bases to trimming and J lost 0 bases, with 6 bases between them. This CDR3 is 15 amino acids long. In germline, CDR1 is MNHEY, CDR2 SVGAGI.

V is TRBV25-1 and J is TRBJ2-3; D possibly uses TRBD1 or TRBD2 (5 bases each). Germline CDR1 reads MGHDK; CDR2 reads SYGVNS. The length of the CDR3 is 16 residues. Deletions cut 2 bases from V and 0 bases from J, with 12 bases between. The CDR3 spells CASSEVWGSSTDTQYF. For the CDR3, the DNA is TGTGCCAGCAGTGAAGTCTGGGGGTCTAGCACAGATACGCAGTATTTT. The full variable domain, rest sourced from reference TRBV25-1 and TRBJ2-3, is EADIYQTPRYLVIGTGKKITLECSQTMGHDKMYWYQQDPGMELHLIHYSYGVNSTEKGDLSSESTVSRIRTEHFPLTLESARPSHTSQYLCASSEVWGSSTDTQYFGPGTRLTVL.

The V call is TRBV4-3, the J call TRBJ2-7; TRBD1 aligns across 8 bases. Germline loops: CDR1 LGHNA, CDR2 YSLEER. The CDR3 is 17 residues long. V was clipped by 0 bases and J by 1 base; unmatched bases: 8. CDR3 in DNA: TGCGCCAGCAGCCAAGATGGTCCAGGGGGCCCATCCTACGAGCAGTACTTC. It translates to CASSQDGPGGPSYEQYF.

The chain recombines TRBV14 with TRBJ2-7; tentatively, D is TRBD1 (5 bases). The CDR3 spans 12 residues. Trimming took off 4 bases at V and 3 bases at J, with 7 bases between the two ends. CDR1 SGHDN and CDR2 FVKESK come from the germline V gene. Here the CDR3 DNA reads TGTGCCAGCAGCCTCCAGGGCTACGAGCAGTACTTC. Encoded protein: CASSLQGYEQYF.

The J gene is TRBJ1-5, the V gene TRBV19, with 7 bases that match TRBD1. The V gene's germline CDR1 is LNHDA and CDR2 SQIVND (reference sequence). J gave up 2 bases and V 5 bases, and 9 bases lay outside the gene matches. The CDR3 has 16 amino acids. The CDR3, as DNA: TGTGCCAGTAGTCGAGGGACAGACTATCGCAATCAGCCCCAGCATTTT. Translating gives CASSRGTDYRNQPQHF.

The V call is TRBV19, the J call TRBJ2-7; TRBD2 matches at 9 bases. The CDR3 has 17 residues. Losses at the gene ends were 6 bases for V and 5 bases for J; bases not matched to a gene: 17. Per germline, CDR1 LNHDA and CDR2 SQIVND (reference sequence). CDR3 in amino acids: CASRTPVAGAEIHEQYF. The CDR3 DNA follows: TGTGCCAGTAGAACCCCCGTAGCGGGAGCAGAGATCCACGAGCAGTACTTC.

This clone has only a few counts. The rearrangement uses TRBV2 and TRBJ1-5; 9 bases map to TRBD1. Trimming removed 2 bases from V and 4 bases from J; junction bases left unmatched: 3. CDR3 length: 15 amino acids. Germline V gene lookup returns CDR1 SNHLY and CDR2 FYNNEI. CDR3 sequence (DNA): TGTGCCAGCAGTGAAAGGGACAGGGTTAATCAGCCCCAGCATTTT. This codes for CASSERDRVNQPQHF.

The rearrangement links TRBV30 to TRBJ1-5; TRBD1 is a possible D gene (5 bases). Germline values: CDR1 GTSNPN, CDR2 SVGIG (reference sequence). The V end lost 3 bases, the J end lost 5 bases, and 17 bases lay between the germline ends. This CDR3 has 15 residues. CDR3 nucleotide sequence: TGTGCCTGGAGCCTCCTTGGGGGGATCGATCAGCCCCAGCATTTT. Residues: CAWSLLGGIDQPQHF.

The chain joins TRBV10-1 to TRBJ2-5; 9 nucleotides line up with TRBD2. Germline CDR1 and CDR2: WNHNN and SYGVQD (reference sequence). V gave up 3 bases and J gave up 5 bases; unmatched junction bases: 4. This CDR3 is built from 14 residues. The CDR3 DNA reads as TGCGCCAGCAGTGACCCCAGCGGGAGGGAGACCCAGTACTTC. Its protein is CASSDPSGRETQYF.

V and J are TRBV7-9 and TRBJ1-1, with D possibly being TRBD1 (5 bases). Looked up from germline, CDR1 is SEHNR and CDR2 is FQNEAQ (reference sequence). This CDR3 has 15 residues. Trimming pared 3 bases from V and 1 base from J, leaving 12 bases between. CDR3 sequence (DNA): TGTGCCAGCAGCTTCGGATCGGGGACGAACACTGAAGCTTTCTTT. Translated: CASSFGSGTNTEAFF.

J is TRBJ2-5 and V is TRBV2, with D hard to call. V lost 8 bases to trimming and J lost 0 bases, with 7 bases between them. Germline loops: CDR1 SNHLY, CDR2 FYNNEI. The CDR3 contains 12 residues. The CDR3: CASLTYQETQYF. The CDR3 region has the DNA TGTGCCAGCCTTACGTACCAAGAGACCCAGTACTTC.

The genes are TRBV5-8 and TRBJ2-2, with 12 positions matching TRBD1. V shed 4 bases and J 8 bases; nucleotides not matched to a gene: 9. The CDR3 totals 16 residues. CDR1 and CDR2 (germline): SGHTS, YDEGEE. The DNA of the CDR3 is TGTGCCAGCAGCCCCCGGGACAGGGGGCGCGGTGGGGAGCTGTTTTTT. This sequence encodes CASSPRDRGRGGELFF.

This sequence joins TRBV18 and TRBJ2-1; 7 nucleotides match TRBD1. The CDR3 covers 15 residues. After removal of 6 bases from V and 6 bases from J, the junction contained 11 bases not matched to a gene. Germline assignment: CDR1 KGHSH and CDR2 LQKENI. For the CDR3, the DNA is TGTGCCAGCTCCTTTGAACGACAGGGTGGCAATGAGCAGTTCTTC. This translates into CASSFERQGGNEQFF.